Below, 19 T cell receptor beta chains from the same sample are listed, as sequenced in a study of control samples from healthy donors and cancer patients. Some clones are missing from TCRdb's copy, which holds only in-frame ones; the method was immunoSEQ multiplex PCR. The table records about 180,000 clones, 90% of them present only once. Sequenced material: blood. These receptors originate from a woman aged 50 to 65 in good health.

CDR3 in amino acids: CASRPEATRGYTF. The CDR3, as DNA: TGTGCCAGCAGGCCCGAAGCCACCAGGGGCTACACCTTC. The chain recombines TRBV28 with TRBJ1-2; D gene ambiguous. This CDR3 is built from 13 residues. CDR1 is MDHEN, CDR2 SYDVKM, per germline. V was clipped by 6 bases and J by 8 bases, with 16 bases between them.

The rearrangement links TRBV7-2 to TRBJ2-2; D gene unclear. CDR1 and CDR2 (germline): SGHTA, FQGNSA. The CDR3 contains 13 residues. V was trimmed by 4 bases and J by 0 bases, leaving 3 bases between them. CDR3 region: CASSSANTGELFF. The DNA for the CDR3 is TGTGCCAGCAGCTCGGCGAACACCGGGGAGCTGTTTTTT.

The V call is TRBV2, the J call TRBJ2-3, with TRBD1 matching 7 bases. The CDR3 totals 14 residues. Losses at the gene ends were 5 bases for V and 2 bases for J; bases not matched to a gene: 4. CDR1 is SNHLY and CDR2 is FYNNEI in the germline V gene. The CDR3 sequence is CASSRTGSTDTQYF. The DNA for the CDR3 is TGTGCCAGCAGTCGGACAGGCTCCACAGATACGCAGTATTTT.

The chain recombines TRBV9 with TRBJ1-2, with D perhaps matching TRBD1 (6 bases). Trimming cost V 0 bases and J 4 bases, with 16 bases left between them. This CDR3 contains 16 residues. Germline CDR1 reads SGDLS; CDR2 reads YYNGEE. The chain's CDR3 is CASSVGPGEVGYGYTF. The CDR3, as DNA: TGTGCCAGCAGCGTAGGTCCAGGGGAGGTGGGCTATGGCTACACCTTC.

CDR3 in amino acids: CASSVAGGSGFEQFF. Written as DNA, the CDR3 is TGTGCCAGCAGCGTAGCGGGCGGGTCCGGGTTTGAGCAGTTCTTC. The chain couples TRBV9 to TRBJ2-1; a possible D gene is TRBD2 (5 bases). The V gene's germline CDR1 is SGDLS and CDR2 YYNGEE. This CDR3 comprises 15 residues. Trimming stripped 0 bases from V and 9 bases from J, with 16 bases between.

This clone has a single count. The chain couples TRBV27 to TRBJ1-2; possibly TRBD1 for D (5 bases). Germline V gene sequence: CDR1 MNHEY, CDR2 SMNVEV (reference sequence). With 3 bases removed from V and 7 bases from J, the gap between germline ends came to 9 bases. This CDR3 has 12 amino acids. CDR3 bases: TGTGCCAGCAGTTTTCCCGGGGGTGGCTACACCTTC. Translation: CASSFPGGGYTF.

With respect to this clone: The sample carries other DNA sequences with the same CDR3. The chain couples TRBV18 to TRBJ2-3; unclear D gene. The length of the CDR3 is 12 residues. CDR1 KGHSH and CDR2 LQKENI come from the germline V gene. Trimming took off 5 bases at V and 0 bases at J, with 3 bases between the two ends. DNA of the CDR3: TGTGCCAGCTCAACAAGCACAGATACGCAGTATTTT. Translated: CASSTSTDTQYF.

The chain is built from TRBV3-1 (or the pseudogene TRBV3-2) and TRBJ2-7, with D hard to call. This CDR3 is built from 13 residues. The V gene lost 2 bases and the J gene lost 6 bases, with 11 bases spanning the gap. Germline V gene lookup returns CDR1 LGHDT and CDR2 YNNKEL (reference sequence). The CDR3 DNA sequence: TGTGCCAGCAGCCAATCTGGGCCGGGCGAGCAGTACTTC. Protein product: CASSQSGPGEQYF.

This chain connects TRBV7-9 to TRBJ2-3; D unresolved. CDR3 length: 14 amino acids. The V gene's germline CDR1 is SEHNR and CDR2 FQNEAQ (reference sequence). V lost 5 bases and J lost 1, with 10 bases in between. The CDR3 sequence is CASSPWAGTDTQYF. In DNA form, the CDR3 reads TGTGCCAGCAGCCCCTGGGCGGGCACAGATACGCAGTATTTT.

The V gene is TRBV5-1, the J gene TRBJ1-4; 7 bases are a match to TRBD1. The length of the CDR3 is 15 residues. CDR1 is SGHRS, CDR2 YFSETQ, per germline. The ends lost 5 bases at V and 4 bases at J; junction bases unmatched: 8. The CDR3 nucleotides are TGCGCCAGCAGATTACAAGGGGGCGTTAATGAAAAACTGTTTTTT. It is translated as CASRLQGGVNEKLFF.

The chain joins TRBV18 to TRBJ2-1, with 13 bases that match TRBD2. The germline V gene has CDR1 KGHSH and CDR2 LQKENI. This CDR3 spans 17 amino acids. V shed 6 bases, J shed 2 bases, and the junction held 7 bases outside the gene matches. For the CDR3, the DNA is TGTGCCAGCTCCCGGACTAGCGGGGGCCTTGCCTACAATGAGCAGTTCTTC. Encoded protein: CASSRTSGGLAYNEQFF.

The rearrangement uses TRBV7-8 and TRBJ2-3; D not resolved. The CDR3 has 16 residues. Germline CDR1 reads SGHVS; CDR2 reads FQNEAQ. V lost 5 bases to trimming and J lost 3 bases, with 18 bases between them. This chain's CDR3 is CASSPAARLRTDTQYF. CDR3 nucleotides: TGTGCCAGCAGCCCCGCTGCCCGTCTAAGAACAGATACGCAGTATTTT.

Note on this clone: Other DNA variants within this sample encode the same CDR3. The chain uses TRBV7-2 and TRBJ1-2, with TRBD1 identical over 7 bases. The CDR3 contains 15 residues. The V segment lost 0 bases and the J segment 8 bases; nucleotides outside the gene matches: 9. Germline CDR1 and CDR2: SGHTA and FQGNSA. DNA for the CDR3: TGTGCCAGCAGCTTAGCATCTAGACAGGGATTAGGCTACACCTTC. It specifies CASSLASRQGLGYTF.

This chain uses TRBV28 with TRBJ1-4; tentative D call: TRBD1 (6 bases). The length of the CDR3 is 15 residues. Germline lookup yields CDR1 MDHEN and CDR2 SYDVKM. The V end lost 3 bases, the J end lost 7 bases, and 15 bases lay between the germline ends. This chain's CDR3 is CASSLARQGSEKLFF. DNA for the CDR3: TGTGCCAGCAGTTTGGCCCGGCAGGGGAGTGAAAAACTGTTTTTT.

J is TRBJ2-7 and V is TRBV7-3; D is undetermined. This CDR3 contains 12 residues. The germline V gene encodes CDR1 SGHTA and CDR2 FQGTGA. The ends were cut back, 2 bases at V and 3 bases at J, with 5 bases in the middle. The CDR3 DNA sequence: TGTGCCAGCAGCTTAGACAACTACGAGCAGTACTTC. It translates to CASSLDNYEQYF.

This clone was counted once. This chain uses TRBV19 with TRBJ2-2; TRBD1 is a possible D gene (6 bases). The V end was cut by 6 bases, the J end by 1 base, with 18 bases between. Germline CDR1 and CDR2: LNHDA and SQIVND (reference sequence). CDR3 length equals 17 residues. The chain's CDR3 is CASRKGRTQGNTGELFF. CDR3 nucleotides: TGTGCCAGTAGAAAGGGTCGGACACAGGGGAACACCGGGGAGCTGTTTTTT.

The rearrangement joins TRBV12-3 or TRBV12-4 to TRBJ2-3, with TRBD2 as a possible D gene (7 bases). V was cut by 4 bases and J by 9 bases, with 14 bases left in between. The CDR3 sequence is 13 residues long. The CDR3 is CASSWEGGRTQYF. In nucleotides, the CDR3 is TGTGCCAGCAGTTGGGAGGGGGGGCGGACGCAGTATTTT.

This chain uses TRBV9 with TRBJ2-1, with 7 bases fitting TRBD1. CDR3 length: 15 amino acids. Germline CDR1 and CDR2: SGDLS and YYNGEE. With V trimmed by 3 bases and J by 2 bases, 5 bases remained unmatched. The CDR3 DNA is TGTGCCAGCAGCGCCCGGGACAGAACCTACAATGAGCAGTTCTTC. It encodes CASSARDRTYNEQFF.

This sequence joins TRBV6-5 and TRBJ2-7; a weak D match, TRBD1 (6 bases). V lost 6 bases to trimming and J lost 5 bases, with 14 bases between them. The CDR3 runs to 13 residues. CDR1 is MNHEY and CDR2 is SVGAGI in the germline V gene. The CDR3 reads CASSQGPFDEQYF. CDR3 DNA: TGTGCCAGCAGCCAGGGGCCCTTTGACGAGCAGTACTTC.